One and the same sample provided the 2 T cell receptor beta chains below, sequenced in a study of CD8 T cells in Susac syndrome. Random-hexamer reverse transcription was applied to about 0.5 to 1 ug RNA. TCRdb recomputed calls from the immunoSEQ multiplex PCR reads with MiXCR, one row per CDR3 protein. The top ten hold 0.09% to 0.1% of the sample, which has 150,000 to 200,000 distinct CDR3 sequences, more than 90% seen once. The source material was CD4+ T cells from PBMCs. The receptors here all came from a human donor with Susac syndrome.

This chain joins TRBV5-6 and TRBJ2-3; 8 bases align to TRBD2. CDR3 length: 15 amino acids. Trimming cost V 9 bases and J 8 bases; bases outside gene matches: 17. Germline assignment: CDR1 SGHDT and CDR2 YYEEEE. CDR3 bases: TGTGCCACCGTAGGTCCGGGACTAGACGATGGTACGCAGTATTTT. Protein product: CATVGPGLDDGTQYF.

V is TRBV7-6 and J is TRBJ1-5; 8 bases agree with TRBD1. Trimming at V came to 1 base and at J to 6 bases, leaving 5 bases not matched to a gene. The CDR3 runs to 15 residues. Germline values: CDR1 SGHVS, CDR2 FNYEAQ. CDR3 sequence reads: CASSLGQGPGQPQHF. The CDR3 bases are TGTGCCAGCAGCTTAGGACAGGGGCCCGGTCAGCCCCAGCATTTT.